One T cell receptor (beta chain) is described in this entry. This clone has more than one count but fewer than ten. The clone's antigen remains unknown. The record has no base qualities; no much larger clone is one base away. Taken from cysteine to phenylalanine, the CDR3 has 15 residues. Only the CDR3 part of the read is kept: 45 bases, read in frame from the first base. The germline V gene yields SGHDT for CDR1 and YYEEEE for CDR2. Trimming leaves V shorter by 2 bases and J shorter by 6 bases, with the junction holding 4 bases beyond the gene matches. One collaborating source in Seattle enrolled patients while the patients were actively infected and followed the patients over time throughout the course of disease. The collaborating institutions used their own protocols to collect whole blood in K2EDTA tubes. Collaborator samples were shipped for TCRbeta analysis as frozen whole blood, isolated PBMCs, or DNA extracted from either sample type.

The immunoSEQ Assay, a bias-controlled multiplex PCR, was used to amplify TCRbeta CDR3 regions from genomic DNA. The original methods were these. Within the assay, amplification of reference gene primers was used to estimate how many nucleated cells each sample contained. To quantify the absolute abundance of each unique TCRbeta CDR3 rearrangement, sequence reads were collapsed and filtered. For each sample, productive Simpson clonality was calculated by taking the square root of Simpson's diversity index across productive rearrangements. The immuneACCESS repertoire file appears here via TCRdb, limited to in-frame rearrangements. These files lack a portion of the clones; in checked studies, under half of the deficit traces to unresolved V genes, and the cause of the others is not known. The V and J calls and clone size come from that table; D and trimming were worked out from the DNA. The sample yields approximately 60,000 clones; roughly three quarters were counted once. The ten largest make up approximately 15% of the sample.

The source of the sample is a study of blood T cell repertoires in COVID-19 (dated by TCRdb to about 2020). As for the study more broadly: Collaborator samples came from the United States, Italy and Spain and covered acute and convalescent phases of COVID-19. The repertoires were made available in a free public database intended to serve as a resource for research on the immune response to SARS-CoV-2. The material from the prospective study consisted of cDNA or gDNA derived from T cells, B-cell-depleted T cells, or PBMCs. HLA class I and class II types, where available, came from metadata supplied by the sample provider rather than from assay-based typing. The samples were drawn from two sources: the first 160 participants of the ongoing ImmuneRACE study, and 1,254 subjects contributed by 6 global collaborators. Deeply sampled blood TCRbeta repertoires from subjects exposed to, actively infected with, or recovered from COVID-19 were included in the dataset. The sample metadata nearly always contained a de-identified subject ID, COVID-19 status, age in years and sex.

Beyond this particular receptor, the publication reports: The amount of clinical and demographic metadata varied by source and participant and was provided uncurated.

Sample: peripheral blood. The rearranged segments are TRBV5-6 and TRBJ1-6; 8 bases in the middle match TRBD1. This sequence originates from a man aged 55-75 years with COVID-19, enrolled during active disease. The CDR3 has the sequence CASSLEDRANSPLHF. The nucleotide sequence is TGTGCCAGCAGCTTAGAGGACAGGGCTAATTCACCCCTCCACTTT.